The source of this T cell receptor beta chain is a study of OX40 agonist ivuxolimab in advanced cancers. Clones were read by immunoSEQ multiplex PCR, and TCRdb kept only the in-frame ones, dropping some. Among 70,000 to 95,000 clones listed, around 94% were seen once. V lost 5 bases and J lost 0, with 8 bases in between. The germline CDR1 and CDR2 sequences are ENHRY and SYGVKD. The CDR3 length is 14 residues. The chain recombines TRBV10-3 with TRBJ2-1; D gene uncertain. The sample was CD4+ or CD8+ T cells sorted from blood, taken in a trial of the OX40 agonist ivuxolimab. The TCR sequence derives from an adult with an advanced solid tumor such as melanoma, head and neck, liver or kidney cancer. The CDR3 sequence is CAISSGSSYNEQFF. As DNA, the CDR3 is TGTGCCATCAGTTCGGGTAGCTCCTACAATGAGCAGTTCTTC.